The 17 T cell receptor beta chains reported below all come from one sample, sequenced in a study of human T cells and chemical hapten exposure. Treatment indicated: therapeutic diphenylcyclopropenone sensitization with weekly scalp DPC. The library labeled individual cDNA molecules by adding unique molecular identifiers to them. MiXCR, run by TCRdb on the reads, gives a single entry per CDR3 protein. The data contain 2,000 to 2,500 distinct CDR3 sequences, less than 70% of them singletons. Sequenced here: whole blood, sampled before DPC sensitization or 2, 6, or about 24 weeks after (not recorded which). The source of these receptors is an adult with alopecia areata. Some clones in this sample may be carry-over from other donors' samples. This table probably holds off-target reads from a library built for another chain.

In its sample, this clonotype was seen a few times. The chain carries TRBV6-5 and TRBJ2-7, with D maybe TRBD2 (5 bases). Germline V CDR1 and CDR2: MNHEY, SVGAGI. The CDR3 runs to 13 residues. The ends were cut back, 4 bases at V and 3 bases at J, with 10 bases in the middle. This CDR3 is CASSSRRDYEQYF. The DNA for the CDR3 is TGTGCCAGCAGTTCCCGACGGGACTACGAGCAGTACTTC.

This chain connects TRBV20-1 to TRBJ2-1, with TRBD2 identical over 14 bases. Germline assignment: CDR1 DFQATT and CDR2 SNEGSKA (reference sequence). The CDR3 contains 15 residues. The V gene end was trimmed by 0 bases and the J gene end by 10 bases; junction bases not matched to a gene: 5. DNA of the CDR3: TGCAGTGCTAGAGAGGGACTAGCGGGAGCGGAGGAGCAGTTCTTC. Its protein product is CSAREGLAGAEEQFF.

The chain has TRBV7-2 and TRBJ2-7; 11 positions match TRBD2. Looked up from germline, CDR1 is SGHTA and CDR2 is FQGNSA. CDR3 length: 16 amino acids. Trimming took 5 bases from V and 3 from J; bases not matched to a gene: 9. This chain's CDR3 is CASSPPRLAGIYEQYF. CDR3 DNA sequence: TGTGCCAGCAGCCCCCCCAGACTAGCGGGGATCTACGAGCAGTACTTC.

V usage is TRBV27 and J usage is TRBJ2-1, with 9 positions matching TRBD1. V lost 5 bases to trimming and J lost 12 bases; unmatched junction nucleotides: 11. Germline V gene data show CDR1 as MNHEY and CDR2 as SMNVEV (reference sequence). The CDR3 is 14 amino acids. Here the CDR3 reads CASSERQGELRQFF. CDR3 coding DNA: TGTGCCAGCAGTGAACGACAGGGGGAGTTAAGGCAGTTCTTC.

This clonotype came up a few times. This rearrangement joins TRBV29-1 to TRBJ2-1; the D is unclear. Germline CDR1 is SQVTM and CDR2 is ANQGSEA. CDR3 length equals 10 residues. V gave up 7 bases and J gave up 15 bases, with 16 bases separating them. CDR3 loop: CSAELVSSFF. The CDR3 coding sequence is TGCAGCGCCGAGCTAGTTTCTTCGTTCTTC.

The V call is TRBV2, the J call TRBJ2-2; TRBD2 aligns across 7 bases. Germline lookup yields CDR1 SNHLY and CDR2 FYNNEI. CDR3 length: 14 residues. With V trimmed by 6 bases and J by 5 bases, 6 bases remained unmatched. The CDR3 loop reads CASRPGLRTGELFF. CDR3 in DNA: TGTGCCAGCAGACCGGGACTACGTACCGGGGAGCTGTTTTTT. The variable domain in full, completed from reference TRBV2 and TRBJ2-2, reads EPEVTQTPSHQVTQMGQEVILRCVPISNHLYFYWYRQILGQKVEFLVSFYNNEISEKSEIFDDQFSVERPDGSNFTLKIRSTKLEDSAMYFCASRPGLRTGELFFGEGSRLTVL.

The V and J genes are TRBV6-1 and TRBJ2-1; 12 bases map to TRBD2. After removal of 4 bases from V and 9 bases from J, the junction contained 10 bases not matched to a gene. The CDR3 contains 16 residues. The V gene's germline CDR1 is MNHNS and CDR2 SASEGT. CDR3 residues: CASSAYRLAGVPEQFF. CDR3 sequence (DNA): TGTGCCAGCAGTGCATACAGACTAGCGGGAGTTCCTGAGCAGTTCTTC.

This clonotype was recorded a few times. The chain uses TRBV11-2 and TRBJ2-1; 9 positions match TRBD2. The germline CDR1 and CDR2 sequences are SGHAT and FQNNGV. The CDR3 is 16 amino acids. J lost 0 bases, V lost 6 bases, and 6 bases had no gene match. CDR3 bases: TGTGCCAGCAGTCAATTTAGCGGGAGCTCCTACAATGAGCAGTTCTTC. Amino acids: CASSQFSGSSYNEQFF.

As DNA, the CDR3 is TGTGCCAGCAGTGACGGACTAGCGGGAGAAACCCAGTACTTC. The encoded protein is CASSDGLAGETQYF. J is TRBJ2-5 and V is TRBV2; 13 bases are a match to TRBD2. The germline V gene has CDR1 SNHLY and CDR2 FYNNEI. The J segment lost 8 bases and the V segment lost 3 bases, leaving 3 bases of the junction unmatched. The CDR3 has 14 amino acids.

The chain links TRBV24-1 to TRBJ2-1; TRBD1 agrees at 10 bases. The germline CDR1 and CDR2 sequences are KGHDR and SFDVKD. This CDR3 comprises 16 residues. Losses at the gene ends were 5 bases for V and 9 bases for J; bases not matched to a gene: 12. The CDR3 DNA sequence: TGTGCCACCAGTGGAGACGGGACAGGGGCCCAGGGTGAGCAGTTCTTC. Protein sequence: CATSGDGTGAQGEQFF.

The chain combines TRBV10-3 with TRBJ2-7, with D uncertain. Germline V lookup: CDR1 ENHRY, CDR2 SYGVKD. The CDR3 totals 12 residues. V gave up 3 bases and J gave up 2 bases, with 5 bases separating them. In nucleotides, the CDR3 is TGTGCCATCAGTGATCCCCCCTACGAGCAGTACTTC. Translation: CAISDPPYEQYF.

A few counts support this clonotype. The chain employs TRBV29-1 and TRBJ2-2; 8 nucleotides align to TRBD2. The trim removed 8 bases at V and 6 bases at J, leaving 11 bases unmatched. Germline CDR1 and CDR2: SQVTM and ANQGSEA. The CDR3 length is 14 residues. CDR3 sequence: CSFKSGRSSGELFF. CDR3 DNA sequence: TGCAGCTTTAAAAGCGGGAGAAGTTCCGGGGAGCTGTTTTTT.

This chain links TRBV5-6 with TRBJ2-1; possibly TRBD1 for D (6 bases). CDR3 length equals 13 residues. Germline loops: CDR1 SGHDT, CDR2 YYEEEE. V lost 4 bases and J lost 7, with 12 bases in between. CDR3 sequence (DNA): TGTGCCAGCAGCCTCGGACAGCGTAATGAGCAGTTCTTC. This encodes CASSLGQRNEQFF.

The chain couples TRBV7-6 to TRBJ2-3, with 10 nucleotides matching TRBD2. CDR3 length: 16 residues. V lost 5 bases and J lost 1; bases outside the gene matches: 6. Germline values: CDR1 SGHVS, CDR2 FNYEAQ. The CDR3 spells CASSPAGTSGTDTQYF. The CDR3 DNA reads as TGTGCCAGCAGCCCAGCCGGGACTAGCGGCACAGATACGCAGTATTTT.

The V gene is TRBV5-1, the J gene TRBJ1-1; 9 bases line up with TRBD1. CDR1 and CDR2 (germline): SGHRS, YFSETQ. The ends lost 4 bases at V and 1 base at J; junction bases unmatched: 5. This CDR3 has 15 residues. CDR3 coding DNA: TGCGCCAGCAGCGCAACACAGGGGGCGAACACTGAAGCTTTCTTT. Translated, it gives CASSATQGANTEAFF.

This clonotype appeared a single time. The rearrangement joins TRBV6-6 to TRBJ2-3; 7 positions match TRBD2. V gave up 6 bases and J gave up 5 bases; unmatched junction bases: 14. The CDR3 totals 16 residues. The germline CDR1 and CDR2 sequences are MNHNY and SVGAGI (reference sequence). CDR3 sequence (DNA): TGTGCCAGCAGGGAGTTGGGAGGGAGGGCCGGAGATACGCAGTATTTT. It is translated as CASRELGGRAGDTQYF.

The V gene is TRBV20-1, the J gene TRBJ2-1; D remains unclear. V lost 2 bases and J lost 10, with 6 bases in between. The CDR3 sequence is 10 residues long. Germline V CDR1 and CDR2: DFQATT, SNEGSKA (reference sequence). This CDR3 reads CSARPQEQFF. The CDR3 coding sequence is TGCAGTGCTAGACCCCAAGAGCAGTTCTTC.